Sequencing of this T cell receptor beta chain was carried out in a study of shared clonotypes between healthy human individuals. Study details: Per-donor plates numbered three CD4 naive, three CD4 memory, two CD8 naive and one CD8 memory.

Authors' analysis steps: ImmunoSEQ supplied junction-only sequences lacking quality scores, so filtering was different. TCRdb's copy holds only in-frame clones and misses some; the assay was immunoSEQ multiplex PCR. The V and J calls and clone size come from that table; D and trimming were worked out from the DNA. The data hold 1,400,000 or so clones, with approximately 98.5% observed a single time. General study points: For sorted subsets, rarefaction showed incomplete sequencing despite large depth.

With 6 bases clipped from V and 1 base from J, the junction kept 4 bases outside the gene matches. The germline V gene has CDR1 SQVTM and CDR2 ANQGSEA. This CDR3 has 15 residues. Only Caucasian adults living in Nashville, Tennessee made up the donor group. On this clone itself: Its target is not known.

The TCR sequence derives from a man under 40 in good health. Sequencing was done on a sample of naive CD4+ T cells sorted from blood. Subset denoted: CD45RA+ positively selected. The rearrangement uses TRBV29-1 and TRBJ2-3, with 13 bases that match TRBD2. CDR3 amino acids: CSVGLAGEGTDTQYF. The CDR3 region has the DNA TGCAGCGTAGGACTAGCGGGAGAAGGCACAGATACGCAGTATTTT.